This is a list of T cell receptor beta chains from one sample in a study of cytomegalovirus exposure and HLA in healthy donors. TCRdb keeps only in-frame clones here, not all; method: immunoSEQ multiplex PCR. This sample carries 90,000 to 130,000 clones, roughly 68% of them seen once, and the ten largest clones take 2% to 2.5%. Sequencing used PBMCs. The receptors originated from a woman aged 25 to 39 in good health and CMV-seronegative. Each CDR3 is given with its conserved first and last residue. The order of the fields is V gene, CDR3 length, clone size, J gene, D gene, CDR3 protein, CDR3 DNA. A D gene is named only where the DNA matches it firmly. Clone size is not always given. Where it is, it says once, few, many or a class for expanded clones.

>TRBV6-6|15|few|TRBJ1-1|TRBD1
CASSAYGTGDTEAFF
TGTGCCAGCAGTGCTTACGGGACAGGGGACACTGAAGCTTTCTTT
>TRBV7-2|13|-|TRBJ2-2|-
CASSPPETGELFF
TGTGCCAGCAGCCCCCCGGAGACCGGGGAGCTGTTTTTT
>TRBV6-1|15|few|TRBJ1-2|TRBD1
CATNRYLGQGLGYTF
TGTGCCACCAACCGGTACCTCGGACAGGGGCTCGGCTACACCTTC
>TRBV7-2|15|-|TRBJ2-7|TRBD2
CASSLRLAGGYEQYF
TGTGCCAGCAGCTTGAGGCTAGCGGGAGGGTACGAGCAGTACTTC
>TRBV6-1|13|-|TRBJ2-2|-
CASRRENTGELFF
TGTGCCAGCAGGAGGGAGAACACCGGGGAGCTGTTTTTT
>TRBV2|11|-|TRBJ2-7|-
CASPRSYEQYF
TGTGCCAGCCCCCGTAGCTACGAGCAGTACTTC
>TRBV5-4|14|-|TRBJ2-5|-
CASSLVGSGETQYF
TGTGCCAGCAGCTTGGTGGGCAGCGGAGAGACCCAGTACTTC
>TRBV6-6|13|-|TRBJ1-2|-
CASKIDQGGGYTF
TGTGCCAGCAAAATTGATCAAGGCGGCGGCTACACCTTC
>TRBV11-2|14|-|TRBJ1-2|-
CASSPRAGLEGYTF
TGTGCCAGCAGCCCAAGAGCAGGGTTAGAGGGCTACACCTTC
>TRBV28|15|-|TRBJ1-2|-
CASSLSWGLNYGYTF
TGTGCCAGCAGTTTATCCTGGGGGCTCAACTATGGCTACACCTTC
>TRBV19|16|few|TRBJ2-7|TRBD2
CASSMFAASGSYEQYF
TGTGCCAGTAGTATGTTCGCGGCTAGCGGGAGCTACGAGCAGTACTTC
>TRBV12-5|19|-|TRBJ2-3|-
CASGPSPEDYFSHTDTQYF
TGTGCTAGTGGTCCATCCCCCGAGGACTATTTCTCTCATACAGATACGCAGTATTTT
>TRBV5-6|12|-|TRBJ2-7|-
CASSFTSYEQYF
TGTGCCAGCAGCTTTACCAGCTACGAGCAGTACTTC
>TRBV18|17|-|TRBJ2-1|TRBD1
CASSPRGQGAEYNEQFF
TGTGCCAGCTCACCCAGGGGACAGGGGGCGGAATACAATGAGCAGTTCTTC
>TRBV28|15|-|TRBJ2-3|-
CASSSTGDGTDTQYF
TGTGCCAGCAGTTCCACGGGGGATGGCACAGATACGCAGTATTTT
>TRBV25-1|14|few|TRBJ2-7|TRBD2
CASGRLAGTYEQYF
TGTGCCAGCGGCAGGCTAGCGGGAACCTACGAGCAGTACTTC
>TRBV5-4|14|-|TRBJ2-7|TRBD2
CASSISGRAGEQYF
TGTGCCAGCAGCATTAGCGGGAGGGCCGGCGAGCAGTACTTC
>TRBV5-1|15|few|TRBJ2-2|-
CASSFSDSDTGELFF
TGCGCCAGCAGCTTTTCGGACTCGGACACCGGGGAGCTGTTTTTT
>TRBV28|18|-|TRBJ1-1|TRBD1
CASSFLALRDRGETEAFF
TGTGCCAGCAGTTTTCTAGCCCTCCGGGACAGGGGGGAGACTGAAGCTTTCTTT
>TRBV6-5|14|-|TRBJ1-2|TRBD1
CASIPTGANYGYTF
TGTGCCAGCATCCCCACAGGGGCGAACTATGGCTACACCTTC
>TRBV5-4|13|-|TRBJ2-1|TRBD2
CASNLAGGNEQFF
TGTGCCAGCAACTTGGCGGGGGGGAACGAGCAGTTCTTC
>TRBV20-1|11|-|TRBJ1-4|-
CSATGNEKLFF
TGCAGTGCTACAGGAAATGAAAAACTGTTTTTT
>TRBV5-4|14|-|TRBJ2-1|TRBD1
CATQWTGAYNEQFF
TGTGCCACCCAATGGACAGGGGCCTACAATGAGCAGTTCTTC
>TRBV11-3|12|-|TRBJ1-1|-
CASSRENTEAFF
TGTGCCAGCAGCCGAGAGAACACTGAAGCTTTCTTT
>TRBV21-1|13|-|TRBJ2-2|-
CASGAAGTGELFF
TGTGCCAGCGGAGCCGCGGGAACCGGGGAGCTGTTTTTT
>TRBV29-1|13|-|TRBJ2-5|-
CSVAVTAKMEQYF
TGCAGCGTTGCTGTGACCGCGAAGATGGAGCAGTACTTC
>TRBV19|13|-|TRBJ1-2|TRBD1
CASGDSPNYGYTF
TGTGCCAGTGGGGACAGTCCTAACTATGGCTACACCTTC
>TRBV21-1|17|-|TRBJ1-1|-
CASSKLATGGLNTEAFF
TGTGCCAGCAGCAAATTGGCAACAGGGGGTTTGAACACTGAAGCTTTCTTT
>TRBV9|17|few|TRBJ1-3|-
CASSLRWGGSSGNTIYF
TGTGCCAGCAGCCTCCGCTGGGGGGGGAGCTCTGGAAACACCATATATTTT
>TRBV6-5|14|once|TRBJ2-7|-
CASSYRQVTYEQYF
TGTGCCAGCAGTTACCGGCAGGTCACCTACGAGCAGTACTTC
>TRBV29-1|14|-|TRBJ2-7|-
CSVADEGGSYEQYF
TGCAGCGTTGCCGACGAGGGAGGCTCCTACGAGCAGTACTTC
>TRBV28|10|-|TRBJ2-7|-
CASSRAEQYF
TGTGCCAGCAGCAGGGCCGAGCAGTACTTC
>TRBV18|14|-|TRBJ2-7|TRBD2
CASSPGTSGYEQYF
TGTGCCAGCTCGCCCGGGACTAGCGGCTACGAGCAGTACTTC
>TRBV7-2|14|few|TRBJ1-5|-
CASSKGRGPQPQHF
TGTGCCAGCAGCAAAGGGAGGGGACCACAGCCCCAGCATTTT
>TRBV27|16|once|TRBJ2-1|TRBD2
CASSFFSGRGYNEQFF
TGTGCCAGCAGTTTTTTTAGCGGGAGGGGATACAATGAGCAGTTCTTC
>TRBV4-3|15|-|TRBJ2-3|-
CASSQEPRLADTQYF
TGCGCCAGCAGCCAAGAACCCAGGCTCGCAGATACGCAGTATTTT
>TRBV6-6|15|-|TRBJ2-1|TRBD2
CASSYSDPGGNEQFF
TGTGCCAGCAGTTATTCCGACCCGGGGGGCAATGAGCAGTTCTTC
>TRBV6-6|15|-|TRBJ1-1|TRBD1
CASITAQGGSTEAFF
TGTGCCAGCATTACCGCCCAGGGGGGAAGCACTGAAGCTTTCTTT
>TRBV27|18|-|TRBJ1-5|TRBD1
CASSFTGQNYELNQPQHF
TGTGCCAGCAGTTTTACGGGACAGAACTATGAACTCAATCAGCCCCAGCATTTT
>TRBV18|14|-|TRBJ2-3|TRBD1
CASSPTGVTDTQYF
TGTGCCAGCTCACCAACAGGGGTTACAGATACGCAGTATTTT
>TRBV6-5|15|-|TRBJ1-1|TRBD1
CASGLVRGQRTEAFF
TGTGCCAGCGGCCTAGTCAGGGGGCAAAGGACTGAAGCTTTCTTT
>TRBV2|16|-|TRBJ2-1|TRBD2
CASSNRLAEPEDEQFF
TGTGCCAGCAGCAACCGACTAGCGGAACCGGAGGATGAGCAGTTCTTC